The 27 T cell receptor beta chains presented below share a single source sample, sequenced in a study of T cell responses to AZD1222 COVID-19 vaccine. Sequencing used immunoSEQ multiplex PCR; TCRdb keeps in-frame clones, though not all of them. This table holds approximately 150,000 clones, about 95% found once. Sequenced material: peripheral blood, taken on day 0 of AZD1222 vaccination. These TCRs come from an adult in good health.

CDR3 coding DNA: TGTGCCAGCAGTGACACGGGCGTCGGGGAGCTGTTTTTT. This codes for CASSDTGVGELFF. The rearrangement links TRBV6-1 to TRBJ2-2; D call uncertain. V lost 3 bases and J 7 bases, leaving 9 bases between the germline ends. The CDR3 runs 13 residues. The V gene's germline CDR1 is MNHNS and CDR2 SASEGT.

The rearrangement links TRBV5-1 to TRBJ2-1; the match to TRBD2 covers 9 bases. The CDR3 contains 16 residues. Per the germline V gene, CDR1 is SGHRS and CDR2 is YFSETQ. Losses at the gene ends were 2 bases for V and 8 bases for J; bases not matched to a gene: 11. The CDR3 bases are TGCGCCAGCAGCTTAGGGGGTAGCGGGGGTTCGGATGAGCAGTTCTTC. It encodes CASSLGGSGGSDEQFF.

This chain joins TRBV4-1 and TRBJ1-1; 10 positions agree with TRBD1. The trim removed 1 base at V and 5 bases at J, leaving 4 bases unmatched. This CDR3 region has 15 residues. CDR1 is MGHRA and CDR2 is YSYEKL in the germline V gene. CDR3: CASSQARTGGTEAFF. CDR3 in DNA: TGCGCCAGCAGCCAAGCCAGGACAGGGGGGACTGAAGCTTTCTTT.

The chain employs TRBV18 and TRBJ1-2; D is ambiguous. The germline CDR1 and CDR2 sequences are KGHSH and LQKENI. V lost 3 bases and J lost 4, with 15 bases in between. This CDR3 comprises 15 residues. The CDR3 loop reads CASSPDTEVSYGYTF. CDR3 DNA sequence: TGTGCCAGCTCACCCGACACCGAAGTGAGCTATGGCTACACCTTC.

The rearrangement joins TRBV27 to TRBJ1-1; no definite D call. The CDR3 covers 16 residues. Germline lookup yields CDR1 MNHEY and CDR2 SMNVEV (reference sequence). V lost 3 bases and J 8 bases, leaving 22 bases between the germline ends. CDR3 loop: CASSLGIVQLPTEAFF. The CDR3 coding sequence is TGTGCCAGCAGTTTGGGTATCGTGCAACTTCCCACAGAAGCTTTCTTT.

The chain uses TRBV6-5 and TRBJ1-1; D not certain. This CDR3 is 11 amino acids long. V gave up 2 bases and J gave up 5 bases, with 3 bases separating them. Germline CDR1 and CDR2: MNHEY and SVGAGI. This chain's CDR3 is CASSYLTEAFF. CDR3 nucleotides: TGTGCCAGCAGTTACCTTACTGAAGCTTTCTTT.

Note on this clone: This CDR3 is also generated by other DNA sequences in the sample. The genes are TRBV7-7 and TRBJ2-5; TRBD2 matches at 11 bases. CDR3 length: 16 amino acids. Germline CDR1 is SSHAT and CDR2 is FNYEAQ (reference sequence). Trimming took 1 base from V and 1 from J; bases not matched to a gene: 2. CDR3 DNA sequence: TGTGCCAGCAGCTTAGGTCTAGCGGGGGGCCAAGAGACCCAGTACTTC. Protein: CASSLGLAGGQETQYF.

V is TRBV24-1 and J is TRBJ2-5; perhaps TRBD2 as D (6 bases). Germline CDR1 reads KGHDR; CDR2 reads SFDVKD. V lost 10 bases and J 1 base, leaving 24 bases between the germline ends. The CDR3 length is 17 residues. This chain's CDR3 is CATAGQGGRGSQETQYF. As DNA, the CDR3 is TGTGCCACGGCAGGTCAGGGAGGTCGGGGATCCCAAGAGACCCAGTACTTC.

This chain joins TRBV13 and TRBJ1-6; no firm D call. Trimming removed 0 bases at V and 8 bases at J, with 14 bases between. The CDR3 contains 16 residues. From germline, CDR1 is PRHDT and CDR2 FYEKMQ (reference sequence). The CDR3 sequence is CASSLGVGLRDSPLHF. CDR3 nucleotides: TGTGCCAGCAGCTTAGGGGTGGGTTTACGGGATTCACCCCTCCACTTT.

The chain is built from TRBV24-1 and TRBJ1-5, with 10 nucleotides matching TRBD1. Looked up from germline, CDR1 is KGHDR and CDR2 is SFDVKD. The CDR3 consists of 15 residues. V lost 0 bases to trimming and J lost 10 bases; unmatched junction nucleotides: 5. The CDR3 spells CATSDLGTGAGPQHF. CDR3 DNA: TGTGCCACCAGTGATTTGGGGACAGGGGCAGGCCCCCAGCATTTT.

The gene calls are TRBV28 and TRBJ2-1, with TRBD1 identical over 7 bases. The trim removed 7 bases at V and 7 bases at J, leaving 10 bases unmatched. Germline CDR1 and CDR2: MDHEN and SYDVKM. The CDR3 is made up of 14 amino acids. The CDR3, as DNA: TGTGCCAGCAACAAACCACAGGGGCGGAATGAGCAGTTCTTC. The encoded protein is CASNKPQGRNEQFF.

This chain links TRBV19 with TRBJ1-4, with 7 positions matching TRBD1. Trimming removed 3 bases from V and 2 bases from J; junction bases left unmatched: 3. The CDR3 extends over 15 amino acids. Germline loops: CDR1 LNHDA, CDR2 SQIVND (reference sequence). The CDR3 coding sequence is TGTGCCAGTAGTATCGGGACAGTCACTAATGAAAAACTGTTTTTT. It codes for CASSIGTVTNEKLFF. The whole variable domain, filled in from reference TRBV19 and TRBJ1-4, reads DGGITQSPKYLFRKEGQNVTLSCEQNLNHDAMYWYRQDPGQGLRLIYYSQIVNDFQKGDIAEGYSVSREKKESFPLTVTSAQKNPTAFYLCASSIGTVTNEKLFFGSGTQLSVL.

V gene TRBV12-3 or TRBV12-4 combines with J gene TRBJ1-5; D is undetermined. CDR3 length: 13 amino acids. Trimming pared 6 bases from V and 4 bases from J, leaving 10 bases between. The CDR3 is CASSLDLNQPQHF. In nucleotides, the CDR3 is TGTGCCAGCAGCCTGGACCTTAATCAGCCCCAGCATTTT.

As to this clone: Other DNA sequences in this specimen translate into the identical CDR3. This rearrangement joins TRBV6-5 to TRBJ1-5; D remains unclear. Germline values: CDR1 MNHEY, CDR2 SVGAGI. Trimming removed 6 bases at V and 0 bases at J, with 6 bases between. The CDR3 loop spans 13 amino acids. This CDR3 reads CASSLDSNQPQHF. As DNA, the CDR3 is TGTGCCAGCAGCTTAGATAGCAATCAGCCCCAGCATTTT.

This clone was recorded only once. The chain employs TRBV4-1 and TRBJ1-2; 9 nucleotides agree with TRBD1. The junction had 8 bases not matched to a gene; V was cut back by 2 bases and J by 4 bases. Germline assignment: CDR1 MGHRA and CDR2 YSYEKL. The CDR3 covers 16 residues. As DNA, the CDR3 is TGCGCCAGCAGCCAACCAGGGACAGGGCGAGCCTATGGCTACACCTTC. Translation gives CASSQPGTGRAYGYTF.

The chain uses TRBV29-1 and TRBJ2-1; no reliable D call. This CDR3 has 13 amino acids. Trimming stripped 5 bases from V and 3 bases from J, with 11 bases between. Germline CDR1 reads SQVTM; CDR2 reads ANQGSEA. Here the CDR3 reads CSVSWQNYNEQFF. CDR3 nucleotide sequence: TGCAGCGTTTCGTGGCAGAACTACAATGAGCAGTTCTTC.

V usage is TRBV20-1 and J usage is TRBJ1-2, with D possibly being TRBD1 (5 bases). Germline V gene sequence: CDR1 DFQATT, CDR2 SNEGSKA (reference sequence). V lost 3 bases and J lost 4, with 12 bases in between. The CDR3 has 13 residues. The CDR3 DNA reads as TGCAGTGCTAGTACCCTCACAGGCTATGGCTACACCTTC. As protein: CSASTLTGYGYTF.

The chain couples TRBV1 to TRBJ2-1. TRBV1 is a known pseudogene. The CDR3 runs 19 residues. DNA for the CDR3: TGCACCAGCAGCCAAGATCCTGGGACGATCCATTACAATTACAATGAGCAGTTCTTC. Protein product: CTSSQDPGTIHYNYNEQFF.

The chain links TRBV3-1 (or the pseudogene TRBV3-2) to TRBJ2-3; D ambiguous. The CDR3 has 12 residues. The V and J ends lost 3 bases and 4 bases respectively, with 5 bases between them. Germline CDR1 LGHDT, CDR2 YNNKEL (reference sequence). The DNA of the CDR3 is TGTGCCAGCAGCCATTTCGCAGATACGCAGTATTTT. Translated, it gives CASSHFADTQYF.

The chain combines TRBV7-8 with TRBJ1-3; D is possibly TRBD1 (5 bases). Trimming took 1 base from V and 0 from J, leaving 13 bases between them. Germline values: CDR1 SGHVS, CDR2 FQNEAQ. The CDR3 loop spans 17 amino acids. CDR3: CASSLESVRGSGNTIYF. The DNA for the CDR3 is TGTGCCAGCAGCTTAGAAAGTGTAAGGGGCTCTGGAAACACCATATATTTT.

The V call is TRBV2, the J call TRBJ1-5; D ambiguous. This CDR3 spans 13 amino acids. V lost 4 bases to trimming and J lost 4 bases, with 8 bases between them. Per germline, CDR1 SNHLY and CDR2 FYNNEI. CDR3 nucleotide sequence: TGTGCCAGCAGTGCAACGAGAAATCAGCCCCAGCATTTT. Amino acids: CASSATRNQPQHF.

This chain connects TRBV4-3 to TRBJ2-1; the D gene is possibly TRBD2 (6 bases). V was cut by 4 bases and J by 4 bases, with 11 bases left in between. Per the germline V gene, CDR1 is LGHNA and CDR2 is YSLEER. CDR3 length equals 14 residues. CDR3 amino acids: CASSPGLTYNEQFF. CDR3 in DNA: TGCGCCAGCAGCCCGGGACTTACTTACAATGAGCAGTTCTTC.

The gene calls are TRBV21-1 and TRBJ2-7; TRBD1 was called by the table and not checked on the DNA. TRBV21-1 is deemed a pseudogene. The CDR3 runs to 17 residues. CDR3 DNA sequence: TGTGCCAGCAGCAGTCATAGGACAGGCCGGGATAACTACGAGCAGTACGTC. Translation: CASSSHRTGRDNYEQYV.

This rearrangement joins TRBV2 to TRBJ1-2; 8 bases map to TRBD1. Germline assignment: CDR1 SNHLY and CDR2 FYNNEI. The trim removed 6 bases at V and 5 bases at J, leaving 5 bases unmatched. This CDR3 spans 13 amino acids. In DNA form, the CDR3 reads TGTGCCAGCAGGGGGGGACAGGCTTATGGCTACACCTTC. Translating it yields CASRGGQAYGYTF. Variable domain in full (rest from reference TRBV2 and TRBJ1-2): EPEVTQTPSHQVTQMGQEVILRCVPISNHLYFYWYRQILGQKVEFLVSFYNNEISEKSEIFDDQFSVERPDGSNFTLKIRSTKLEDSAMYFCASRGGQAYGYTFGSGTRLTVV.

The chain recombines TRBV19 with TRBJ2-1, with 10 bases fitting TRBD2. This CDR3 has 16 residues. Germline CDR1 is LNHDA and CDR2 is SQIVND (reference sequence). V trimming: 0 bases; J trimming: 6 bases; junction bases outside the gene matches: 5. The CDR3 is CASSIDPAGGPNEQFF. The CDR3 nucleotides read TGTGCCAGTAGTATAGACCCAGCGGGGGGGCCCAATGAGCAGTTCTTC.

The chain has TRBV29-1 and TRBJ2-1; no definite D call. V was cut by 2 bases and J by 0 bases, with 23 bases left in between. The germline CDR1 and CDR2 sequences are SQVTM and ANQGSEA. This CDR3 region has 19 residues. CDR3 nucleotides: TGCAGCGTTGAAAACCCATCCGTAGCAACCCGAAGCTCCTACAATGAGCAGTTCTTC. Translation gives CSVENPSVATRSSYNEQFF.

The V and J genes are TRBV6-5 and TRBJ1-5, with no clear D. Looked up from germline, CDR1 is MNHEY and CDR2 is SVGAGI. This CDR3 has 13 amino acids. Between the trimmed V and J ends, which lost 6 bases and 2 bases, there was a span of 8 bases. This chain's CDR3 is CASSQAGNQPQHF. The CDR3 DNA is TGTGCCAGCAGCCAGGCAGGCAATCAGCCCCAGCATTTT.